The 27 T cell receptor beta chains below come from one sample, sequenced in a study of blood T cell repertoires in COVID-19. Method: immunoSEQ multiplex PCR; TCRdb's copy keeps in-frame clones and lacks some. The profile shows 250,000 to 350,000 clones, approximately 91% of them singletons. The source material was peripheral blood. The receptor source for this set is a woman between 40 and 55 years old who had recovered from COVID-19.

The gene calls are TRBV4-1 and TRBJ2-7, with 7 positions matching TRBD1. The CDR3 extends over 15 amino acids. Germline lookup yields CDR1 MGHRA and CDR2 YSYEKL. Unmatched junction bases numbered 9, after V lost 1 base and J lost 6 bases. Written as DNA, the CDR3 is TGCGCCAGCAGCCAAGGCGTGACAGGGAAGGCCGAGCAGTACTTC. Amino acids: CASSQGVTGKAEQYF.

The genes are TRBV7-8 and TRBJ1-2; TRBD1 aligns across 7 bases. J lost 2 bases, V lost 1 base, and 1 base had no gene match. Germline values: CDR1 SGHVS, CDR2 FQNEAQ. The CDR3 spans 14 residues. CDR3 amino acids: CASSLVGGNYGYTF. The CDR3 nucleotides are TGTGCCAGCAGCTTAGTAGGGGGCAACTATGGCTACACCTTC.

As DNA, the CDR3 is TGTGCCAGCAAGAATGACTTCTCCTACGAGCAGTACTTC. Translating gives CASKNDFSYEQYF. The chain joins TRBV7-2 to TRBJ2-7; D gene uncertain. V was shortened by 7 bases and J by 0 bases, with 10 bases between the two germline ends. Per the germline V gene, CDR1 is SGHTA and CDR2 is FQGNSA. This CDR3 is 13 amino acids long.

This clone was found once. J is TRBJ2-2 and V is TRBV9; perhaps TRBD1 as D (7 bases). With 0 bases removed from V and 7 bases from J, the gap between germline ends came to 10 bases. This CDR3 contains 14 residues. CDR1 SGDLS and CDR2 YYNGEE come from the germline V gene. This CDR3 is CASSVGQGGGELFF. The CDR3 DNA sequence: TGTGCCAGCAGCGTAGGACAGGGAGGCGGGGAGCTGTTTTTT.

This chain joins TRBV10-1 and TRBJ2-1, with 8 bases lining up with TRBD2. Germline V gives CDR1 WNHNN, CDR2 SYGVQD (reference sequence). V was pared by 6 bases and J by 10 bases, with 20 bases of the junction left unmatched. The CDR3 runs 17 residues. This chain's CDR3 is CASSPRESGRGEGEQFF. The CDR3 bases are TGCGCCAGCAGCCCCCGGGAAAGCGGGCGGGGGGAGGGGGAGCAGTTCTTC.

The J gene is TRBJ2-1, the V gene TRBV6-5; 10 nucleotides line up with TRBD1. Germline V gives CDR1 MNHEY, CDR2 SVGAGI. This CDR3 is 15 amino acids long. V shed 6 bases and J 4 bases; nucleotides not matched to a gene: 6. For the CDR3, the DNA is TGTGCCAGCAGGCTCGGACAGGGGGTATACAATGAGCAGTTCTTC. It yields the protein CASRLGQGVYNEQFF.

The genes are TRBV7-9 and TRBJ2-5, with 9 bases fitting TRBD2. The CDR3 is 15 amino acids. Per the germline V gene, CDR1 is SEHNR and CDR2 is FQNEAQ (reference sequence). The trim removed 4 bases at V and 3 bases at J, leaving 6 bases unmatched. The DNA of the CDR3 is TGTGCCAGCAGCTCAACCGGGACTAGCAAAGAGACCCAGTACTTC. This translates into CASSSTGTSKETQYF.

V and J are TRBV6-1 and TRBJ2-3; D possibly corresponds to TRBD2 (5 bases). Trimming took off 3 bases at V and 3 bases at J, with 16 bases between the two ends. The CDR3 is made up of 16 amino acids. Germline CDR1 and CDR2: MNHNS and SASEGT. CDR3 nucleotide sequence: TGTGCCAGCAGTGACAGGCCTAGCCCTGTTACAGATACGCAGTATTTT. Amino acids: CASSDRPSPVTDTQYF.

This clone was recorded only once. This chain connects TRBV3-1 (or the pseudogene TRBV3-2) to TRBJ1-6; D ambiguous. Germline lookup yields CDR1 LGHDT and CDR2 YNNKEL (reference sequence). The CDR3 runs 16 residues. V was trimmed by 4 bases and J by 0 bases, leaving 10 bases between them. The CDR3 bases are TGTGCCAGCAGCCCTGGGCAGAGCTCCTATAATTCACCCCTCCACTTT. Protein product: CASSPGQSSYNSPLHF.

Here the CDR3 DNA reads TGTGCCAGCAGCCCTAGCGGCGGCTACAATGAGCAGTTCTTC. As protein: CASSPSGGYNEQFF. The chain employs TRBV3-1 (or the pseudogene TRBV3-2) and TRBJ2-1; 7 nucleotides match TRBD2. Unmatched junction bases numbered 3, after V lost 4 bases and J lost 3 bases. Per germline, CDR1 LGHDT and CDR2 YNNKEL (reference sequence). The CDR3 runs 14 residues.

The rearrangement links TRBV19 to TRBJ2-1; 9 nucleotides agree with TRBD2. This CDR3 region has 15 residues. Trimming took 1 base from V and 4 from J; bases not matched to a gene: 2. Germline-derived CDR1 and CDR2 are LNHDA and SQIVND (reference sequence). The CDR3 here is CASSIASGEYNEQFF. The DNA of the CDR3 is TGTGCCAGTAGTATAGCTAGCGGGGAATACAATGAGCAGTTCTTC.

The V call is TRBV2, the J call TRBJ2-7, with 9 bases identical to TRBD2. The CDR3 is 15 amino acids. CDR1 is SNHLY and CDR2 is FYNNEI in the germline V gene. V dropped 5 bases and J dropped 2; count of bases not matched to a gene: 7. Here the CDR3 DNA reads TGTGCCAGCAGTCGGACTAGCGCCTATCCCTACGAGCAGTACTTC. Its translation: CASSRTSAYPYEQYF.

The chain has TRBV2 and TRBJ2-2, with no clear D. CDR3 length equals 15 residues. Germline V gene lookup returns CDR1 SNHLY and CDR2 FYNNEI. V lost 6 bases, J lost 0 bases, and 11 bases lay in between. The CDR3: CASRLTAANTGELFF. The CDR3 nucleotides are TGTGCCAGCAGGTTGACTGCAGCGAACACCGGGGAGCTGTTTTTT.

This sequence joins TRBV5-1 and TRBJ2-7; TRBD1 matches at 9 bases. The CDR3 is made up of 14 amino acids. Trimming cost V 4 bases and J 3 bases; bases outside gene matches: 5. Per the germline V gene, CDR1 is SGHRS and CDR2 is YFSETQ. This CDR3 is CASSSADRGYEQYF. CDR3 sequence (DNA): TGCGCCAGCAGCAGTGCGGACAGGGGCTACGAGCAGTACTTC. Full variable domain (missing parts from reference TRBV5-1 and TRBJ2-7): KAGVTQTPRYLIKTRGQQVTLSCSPISGHRSVSWYQQTPGQGLQFLFEYFSETQRNKGNFPGRFSGRQFSNSRSEMNVSTLELGDSALYLCASSSADRGYEQYFGPGTRLTVT.

This chain links TRBV11-3 with TRBJ1-2; 10 bases are a match to TRBD1. With V trimmed by 2 bases and J by 6 bases, 6 bases remained unmatched. The CDR3 sequence is 15 residues long. The germline V gene encodes CDR1 SGHNT and CDR2 YENEEA. The CDR3 is CASSLSRQGAHGYTF. The CDR3 region has the DNA TGTGCCAGCAGCTTATCGAGACAGGGGGCCCATGGCTACACCTTC.

This chain joins TRBV16 and TRBJ2-7; D is ambiguous. The CDR3 is 12 residues long. The germline V gene has CDR1 KGHSY and CDR2 FQNENV. V lost 4 bases and J lost 0, with 4 bases in between. The CDR3 loop is CASSPGSYEQYF. CDR3 in DNA: TGTGCCAGCAGCCCAGGCTCCTACGAGCAGTACTTC. Looking up the rest from reference TRBV16 and TRBJ2-7 gives the full variable domain: GEEVAQTPKHLVRGEGQKAKLYCAPIKGHSYVFWYQQVLKNEFKFLISFQNENVFDETGMPKERFSAKCLPNSPCSLEIQATKLEDSAVYFCASSPGSYEQYFGPGTRLTVT.

The J gene is TRBJ2-7, the V gene TRBV4-2, with a weak D call TRBD2 (6 bases). CDR1 LGHNA and CDR2 YNFKEQ come from the germline V gene. V lost 0 bases and J 2 bases, leaving 11 bases between the germline ends. The CDR3 covers 15 residues. CDR3: CASSQEHGGAYEQYF. The CDR3 DNA is TGTGCCAGCAGCCAAGAACACGGGGGAGCCTACGAGCAGTACTTC.

The V gene is TRBV5-1, the J gene TRBJ2-5; maybe TRBD2 (5 bases). The CDR3 loop spans 16 amino acids. Germline loops: CDR1 SGHRS, CDR2 YFSETQ. The V end was cut by 7 bases, the J end by 2 bases, with 21 bases between. CDR3 sequence reads: CASVALGGGPQETQYF. For the CDR3, the DNA is TGCGCCAGCGTTGCCCTAGGCGGCGGGCCTCAAGAGACCCAGTACTTC.

The CDR3 loop is CASSLRDRGTDTQYF. The CDR3 DNA is TGTGCCAGCAGCCTCCGGGACAGAGGCACAGATACGCAGTATTTT. The V and J genes are TRBV6-5 and TRBJ2-3; the match to TRBD1 covers 7 bases. The germline gives CDR1 MNHEY, CDR2 SVGAGI. The V and J ends lost 6 bases and 1 base, in that order; junction bases with no gene match: 7. The CDR3 loop spans 15 amino acids.

V usage is TRBV30 and J usage is TRBJ1-1; possible D gene TRBD1, 6 bases. The germline V and J ends were trimmed by 0 bases and 8 bases, with 16 bases remaining between them. Per the germline V gene, CDR1 is GTSNPN and CDR2 is SVGIG (reference sequence). The length of the CDR3 is 14 residues. In DNA, the CDR3 is TGTGCCTGGAGTGTACTTGACAGGTCCGGGGAAGCTTTCTTT. Amino acids: CAWSVLDRSGEAFF.

The rearrangement links TRBV6-5 to TRBJ2-4, with D maybe TRBD1 (6 bases). CDR3 length equals 15 residues. CDR1 and CDR2 from the germline V gene are MNHEY and SVGAGI. Trimming removed 11 bases at V and 4 bases at J, with 21 bases between. In DNA form, the CDR3 reads TGTGCCGGGGGTCCCAGGGGTACTGGTAAAAACATTCAGTACTTC. The encoded protein is CAGGPRGTGKNIQYF.

This sequence joins TRBV4-2 and TRBJ1-2; TRBD1 might be the D (5 bases). Germline lookup yields CDR1 LGHNA and CDR2 YNFKEQ. V was clipped by 3 bases and J by 5 bases, with 13 bases between them. This CDR3 spans 14 amino acids. The CDR3 region is CASSHGDSLYGYTF. Written as DNA, the CDR3 is TGTGCCAGCAGCCACGGAGACAGCCTTTATGGCTACACCTTC.

This chain connects TRBV27 to TRBJ1-5, with D perhaps matching TRBD1 (6 bases). Germline CDR1 reads MNHEY; CDR2 reads SMNVEV (reference sequence). The CDR3 sequence is 15 residues long. V lost 3 bases and J 4 bases, leaving 13 bases between the germline ends. In DNA, the CDR3 is TGTGCCAGCAGTTTTACAGGGCCGGGGAATCAGCCCCAGCATTTT. This encodes CASSFTGPGNQPQHF.

The chain combines TRBV24-1 with TRBJ2-5, with TRBD1 matching 11 bases. The CDR3 has 17 amino acids. Germline lookup yields CDR1 KGHDR and CDR2 SFDVKD. J gave up 4 bases and V 3 bases, and 9 bases lay outside the gene matches. The CDR3 DNA is TGTGCCACCAGTGATGCCCCAGGACAGGGGGCCGGAGAGACCCAGTACTTC. Protein sequence: CATSDAPGQGAGETQYF.

The rearrangement links TRBV2 to TRBJ2-7; 7 bases line up with TRBD2. This CDR3 region has 12 residues. Germline assignment: CDR1 SNHLY and CDR2 FYNNEI. V lost 9 bases to trimming and J lost 6 bases; unmatched junction nucleotides: 8. The CDR3 DNA follows: TGTGCCAGAAAACAGGCGGGGGTCGAGCAGTACTTC. Its translation: CARKQAGVEQYF.

The V and J genes are TRBV7-9 and TRBJ2-3; 9 bases map to TRBD1. Germline V gene data show CDR1 as SEHNR and CDR2 as FQNEAQ (reference sequence). The CDR3 has 16 amino acids. J lost 3 bases, V lost 5 bases, and 9 bases had no gene match. The CDR3 coding sequence is TGTGCCAGCAGCGCTTCCGGGACAGGGAGGACAGATACGCAGTATTTT. This codes for CASSASGTGRTDTQYF.

V and J are TRBV30 and TRBJ1-2; no clear D gene. Germline V lookup: CDR1 GTSNPN, CDR2 SVGIG (reference sequence). V gave up 2 bases and J gave up 8 bases, with 9 bases separating them. This CDR3 region has 11 residues. The CDR3 is CAWSHHWGYTF. CDR3 coding DNA: TGTGCCTGGAGTCATCACTGGGGCTACACCTTC.